Listed below are T cell receptor beta chains from one sample, sequenced in a study of shared clonotypes between healthy human individuals. Repertoires were generated with immunoSEQ multiplex PCR, while TCRdb's copy carries only in-frame clones and drops some. The repertoire holds over a million clones, with more than 65% as singletons. Sequencing was done on a sample of memory CD4+ T cells sorted from blood. Receptors originate from a man in his late teens or twenties in good health. Both conserved end residues are part of each CDR3. For some rows the clone size is stated as once, few or many, or as a class when expanded; others skip it.

clone size	V gene	CDR3 protein
NA	TRBV2	CASSGQGGTKNIQYF
NA	TRBV9	CASSGGTGPTGELFF
NA	TRBV29-1	CSVRGGTSSYNEQFF
NA	TRBV2	CASSEINEQFF
NA	TRBV18	CASSPPAGGENTEAFF
NA	TRBV4-1	CASSQNRGNQPQHF
NA	TRBV10-3	CAISEQGFTETQYF
few	TRBV2	CASNPGELANYGYTF
NA	TRBV2	CASRRDYGEQYF
few	TRBV11-2	CASSRMGGSGANVLTF
NA	TRBV6-1	CASILTGGSSPLHF
many	TRBV19	CASSTTGNTEAFF
NA	TRBV19	CASSIGGGHGNQPQHF
NA	TRBV30	CAWSVFVGTEAFF
NA	TRBV5-1	CASSLYGRGNTEAFF
NA	TRBV5-1	CASSLIPSSYEQYF
few	TRBV6-5	CASSYGSRQGYPQHF
once	TRBV5-1	CASSRTGEGVAETQYF
once	TRBV5-1	CASSAGWVEAFF
once	TRBV2	CASSVRRDTQYF
NA	TRBV30	CAWSVKQGGGGYTF
few	TRBV14	CASSRLSGFEQYF
NA	TRBV19	CASSSGVMGAFF
NA	TRBV30	CAYSGTELNQPQHF
NA	TRBV7-2	CASSRGTSGRAQGPGELFF
NA	TRBV7-9	CASSSQGTIWGEQFF
NA	TRBV2	CASEVRVGTNEKLFF
NA	TRBV6-5	CASSLDRGTEAFF
NA	TRBV30	CAWSPRGSGYTF
many	TRBV5-1	CASSLPRLAGEQFF
NA	TRBV19	CASSQDRARNTGELFF
NA	TRBV2	CASREGLAGDTYEQYF
NA	TRBV11-2	CASSLSGTPDTQYF
NA	TRBV14	CASSQERGVLGETQYF
NA	TRBV27	CATSPPLAGVGEQYF
NA	TRBV6-4	CASSRDRANSPLHF
NA	TRBV27	CASRPRQAGELFF
NA	TRBV23-1	CASSPRTGGRNEQFF
NA	TRBV14	CASSQDRTGPQYF
NA	TRBV5-6	CASSRGSFNSNQPQHF
once	TRBV14	CASSQDKNF
many	TRBV5-4	CASSLQWGGSYEQYF
NA	TRBV5-4	CASSFGGYTGELFF
NA	TRBV5-3	CARSWAFFGVNQPQHF
NA	TRBV12-5	CASGRPAGTLNTEAFF
NA	TRBV11-2	CASSLDTGHSGNTIYF
NA	TRBV6-6	CASIRDRGTDTQYF
NA	TRBV2	CASRVGGLADTQYF
once	TRBV5-1	CASSLTGTLTDTQYF
NA	TRBV16	CASSQSGVNTEAFF
NA	TRBV21-1	CASLPTGPNGYTF
few	TRBV29-1	CSANPSGGSNNEQFF
NA	TRBV7-2	CASSFTHLSGSPNEKLFF
NA	TRBV7-2	CASSDGPGVTYGYTF
few	TRBV6-5	CASRPGTVNTEAFF
few	TRBV27	CASRYGTSGAYEQYF
NA	TRBV11-3	CASSLAGGRANTGELFF
NA	TRBV6-5	CASSSPGGQAFF
NA	TRBV19	CASSILWALATDTQYF